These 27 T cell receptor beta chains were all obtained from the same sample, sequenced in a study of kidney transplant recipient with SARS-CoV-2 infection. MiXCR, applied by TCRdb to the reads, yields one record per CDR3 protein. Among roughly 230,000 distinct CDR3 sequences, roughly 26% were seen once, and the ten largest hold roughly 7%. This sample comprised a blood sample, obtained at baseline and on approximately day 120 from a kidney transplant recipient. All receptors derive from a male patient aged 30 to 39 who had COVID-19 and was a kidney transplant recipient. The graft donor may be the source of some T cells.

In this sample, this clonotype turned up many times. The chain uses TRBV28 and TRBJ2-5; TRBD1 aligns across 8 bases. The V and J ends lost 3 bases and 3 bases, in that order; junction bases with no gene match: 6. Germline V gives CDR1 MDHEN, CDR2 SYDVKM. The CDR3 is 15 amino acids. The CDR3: CASSLAGGAEETQYF. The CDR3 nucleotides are TGTGCCAGCAGTTTGGCAGGGGGCGCGGAAGAGACCCAGTACTTC.

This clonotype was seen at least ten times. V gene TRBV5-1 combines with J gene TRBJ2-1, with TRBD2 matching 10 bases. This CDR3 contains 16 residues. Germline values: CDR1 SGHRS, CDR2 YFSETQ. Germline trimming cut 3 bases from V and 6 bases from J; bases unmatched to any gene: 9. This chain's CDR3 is CASSSPSGSSSNEQFF. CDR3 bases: TGCGCCAGCAGCTCGCCTAGCGGGAGTTCTTCCAATGAGCAGTTCTTC.

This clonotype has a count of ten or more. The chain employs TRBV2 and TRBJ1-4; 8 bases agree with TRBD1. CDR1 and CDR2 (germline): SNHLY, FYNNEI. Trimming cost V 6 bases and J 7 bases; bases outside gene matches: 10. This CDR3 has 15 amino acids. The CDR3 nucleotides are TGTGCCAGCAGAGACGACACAGGGGGAGCTGAAAAACTGTTTTTT. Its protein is CASRDDTGGAEKLFF.

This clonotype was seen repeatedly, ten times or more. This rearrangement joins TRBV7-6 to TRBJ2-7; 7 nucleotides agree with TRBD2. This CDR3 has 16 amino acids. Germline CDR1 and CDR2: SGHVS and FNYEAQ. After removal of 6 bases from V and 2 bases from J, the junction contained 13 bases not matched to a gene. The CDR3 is CASSLTPPAGAYEQYF. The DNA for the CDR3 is TGTGCCAGCAGTTTAACCCCACCTGCGGGGGCCTACGAGCAGTACTTC.

CDR3 loop: CASSAGQGASNEQFF. CDR3 in DNA: TGTGCCAGCAGTGCGGGACAGGGGGCGAGTAATGAGCAGTTCTTC. The rearrangement links TRBV6-5 to TRBJ2-1; TRBD1 agrees at 12 bases. The CDR3 has 15 residues. Germline V gene sequence: CDR1 MNHEY, CDR2 SVGAGI. V shed 5 bases, J shed 7 bases, and the junction held 6 bases outside the gene matches.

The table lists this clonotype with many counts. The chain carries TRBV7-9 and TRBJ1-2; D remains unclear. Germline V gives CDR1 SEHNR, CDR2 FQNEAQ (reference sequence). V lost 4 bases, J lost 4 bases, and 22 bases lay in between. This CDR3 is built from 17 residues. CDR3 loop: CASSYHAYHGKTYGYTF. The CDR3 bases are TGTGCCAGCAGCTACCACGCATACCATGGAAAGACCTATGGCTACACCTTC.

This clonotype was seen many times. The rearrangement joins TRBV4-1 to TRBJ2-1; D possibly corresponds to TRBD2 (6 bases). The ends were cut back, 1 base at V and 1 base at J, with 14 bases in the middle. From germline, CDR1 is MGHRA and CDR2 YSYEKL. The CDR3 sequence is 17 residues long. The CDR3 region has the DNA TGCGCCAGCAGCCAAGTTGTAGTGGAGGGGTCCTACAATGAGCAGTTCTTC. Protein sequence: CASSQVVVEGSYNEQFF.

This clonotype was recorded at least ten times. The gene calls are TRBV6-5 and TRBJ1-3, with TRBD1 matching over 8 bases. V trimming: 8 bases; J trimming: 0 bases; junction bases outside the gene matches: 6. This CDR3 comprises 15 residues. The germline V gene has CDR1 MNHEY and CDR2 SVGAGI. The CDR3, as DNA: TGTGCCAGCTCACGGACAGGGTACTCTGGAAACACCATATATTTT. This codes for CASSRTGYSGNTIYF.

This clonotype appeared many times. The CDR3 sequence is CSASRSQGFYGYTF. In DNA form, the CDR3 reads TGCAGTGCTAGTCGTTCTCAGGGTTTCTATGGCTACACCTTC. V usage is TRBV20-1 and J usage is TRBJ1-2, with D maybe TRBD1 (5 bases). Trimming shortened V by 3 bases and J by 4 bases, and 15 bases separated the two germline ends. Germline V gene lookup returns CDR1 DFQATT and CDR2 SNEGSKA (reference sequence). The CDR3 has 14 amino acids.

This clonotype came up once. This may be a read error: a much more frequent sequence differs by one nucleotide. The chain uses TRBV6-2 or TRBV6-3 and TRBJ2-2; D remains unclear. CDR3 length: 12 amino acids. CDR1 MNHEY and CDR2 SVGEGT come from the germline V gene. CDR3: CASNPNTRELFF. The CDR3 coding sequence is TGTGCCAGCAATCCGAACACCAGGGAGCTGTTTTTT.

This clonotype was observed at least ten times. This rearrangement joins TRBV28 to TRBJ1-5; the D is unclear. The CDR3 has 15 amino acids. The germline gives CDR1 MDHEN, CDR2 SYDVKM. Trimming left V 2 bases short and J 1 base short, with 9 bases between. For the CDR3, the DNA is TGTGCCAGCAGTTTACGGGGTGGAAGCAATCAGCCCCAGCATTTT. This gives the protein CASSLRGGSNQPQHF.

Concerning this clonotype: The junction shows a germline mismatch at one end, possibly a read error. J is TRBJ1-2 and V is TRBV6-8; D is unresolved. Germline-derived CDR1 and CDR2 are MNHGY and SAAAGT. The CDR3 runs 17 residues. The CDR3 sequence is CVSSFLARSRKTYGYTF. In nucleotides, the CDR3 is TGTGTCAGCAGTTTCTTGGCACGCTCTAGAAAAACCTATGGCTACACCTTC.

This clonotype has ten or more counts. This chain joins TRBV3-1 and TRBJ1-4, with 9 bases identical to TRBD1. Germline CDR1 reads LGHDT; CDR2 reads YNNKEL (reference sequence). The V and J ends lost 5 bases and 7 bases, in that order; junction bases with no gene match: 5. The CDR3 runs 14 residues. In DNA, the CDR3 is TGTGCCAGCAGCTTCGACAGGGGGGGTGAAAAACTGTTTTTT. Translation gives CASSFDRGGEKLFF.

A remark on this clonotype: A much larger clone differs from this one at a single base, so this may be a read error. The CDR3 DNA reads TGCAATGCTAGTCAGGGATCCGACTATGGCTACACCTTC. It encodes CNASQGSDYGYTF. J is TRBJ1-2 and V is TRBV20-1; D may be TRBD1 (5 bases). This CDR3 region has 13 residues. Germline lookup yields CDR1 DFQATT and CDR2 SNEGSKA (reference sequence).

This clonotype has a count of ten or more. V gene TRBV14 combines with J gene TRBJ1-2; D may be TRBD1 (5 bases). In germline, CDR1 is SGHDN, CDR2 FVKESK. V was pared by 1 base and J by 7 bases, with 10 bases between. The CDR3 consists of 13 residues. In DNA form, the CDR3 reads TGTGCCAGCAGCCAAGCCAGGGTTTTTGGCTACACCTTC. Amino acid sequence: CASSQARVFGYTF.

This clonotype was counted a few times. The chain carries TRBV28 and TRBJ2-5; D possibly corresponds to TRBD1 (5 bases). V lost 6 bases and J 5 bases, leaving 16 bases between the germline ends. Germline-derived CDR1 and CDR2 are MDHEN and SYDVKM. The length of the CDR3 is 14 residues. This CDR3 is CASSHQRAGETQYF. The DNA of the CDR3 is TGTGCCAGCAGCCACCAGCGAGCAGGGGAGACCCAGTACTTC.

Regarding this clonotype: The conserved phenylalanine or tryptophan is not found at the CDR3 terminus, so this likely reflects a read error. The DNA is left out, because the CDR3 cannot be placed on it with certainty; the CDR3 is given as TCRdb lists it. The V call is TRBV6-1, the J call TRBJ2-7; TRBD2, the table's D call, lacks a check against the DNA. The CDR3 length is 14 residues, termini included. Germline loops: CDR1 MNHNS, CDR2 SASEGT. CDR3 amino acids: CASTKGGRADERYL.

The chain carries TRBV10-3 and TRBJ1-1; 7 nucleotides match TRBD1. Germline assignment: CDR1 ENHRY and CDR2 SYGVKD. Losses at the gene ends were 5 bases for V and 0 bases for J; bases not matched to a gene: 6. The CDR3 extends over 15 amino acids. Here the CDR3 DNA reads TGTGCCATCAGTAGGGGACAGTTGATGAACACTGAAGCTTTCTTT. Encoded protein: CAISRGQLMNTEAFF.

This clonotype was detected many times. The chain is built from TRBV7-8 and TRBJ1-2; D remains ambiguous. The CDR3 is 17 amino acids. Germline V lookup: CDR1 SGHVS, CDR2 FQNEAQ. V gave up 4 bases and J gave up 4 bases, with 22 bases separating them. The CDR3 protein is CASSCSQFTRKTYGYTF. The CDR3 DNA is TGTGCCAGCAGCTGTAGTCAGTTTACCCGAAAGACCTATGGCTACACCTTC.

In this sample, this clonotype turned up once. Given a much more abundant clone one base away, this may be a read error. The CDR3 coding sequence is TGTGCCAGCAGTGAACTAGGAAGCGGGCGTAACGAGCAGTACTTC. This sequence encodes CASSELGSGRNEQYF. V usage is TRBV6-1 and J usage is TRBJ2-7; a weak D match, TRBD2 (6 bases). Germline lookup yields CDR1 MNHNS and CDR2 SASEGT. Trimming pared 2 bases from V and 5 bases from J, leaving 16 bases between. The CDR3 runs to 15 residues.

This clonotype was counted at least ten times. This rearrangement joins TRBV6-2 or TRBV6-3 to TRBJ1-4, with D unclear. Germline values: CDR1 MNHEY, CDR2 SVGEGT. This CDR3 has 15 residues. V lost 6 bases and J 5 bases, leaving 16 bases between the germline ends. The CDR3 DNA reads TGTGCCAGCAGCCGACGGCCCCCTTTCAATGAAAAACTGTTTTTT. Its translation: CASSRRPPFNEKLFF.

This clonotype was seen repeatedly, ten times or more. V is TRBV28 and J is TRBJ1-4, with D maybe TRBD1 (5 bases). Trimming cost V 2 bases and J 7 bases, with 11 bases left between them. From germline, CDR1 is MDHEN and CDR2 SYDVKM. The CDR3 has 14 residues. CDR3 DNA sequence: TGTGCCAGCAGTTTAATGGGGGGATTTGAAAAACTGTTTTTT. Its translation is CASSLMGGFEKLFF. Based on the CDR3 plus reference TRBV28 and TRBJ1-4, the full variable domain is DVKVTQSSRYLVKRTGEKVFLECVQDMDHENMFWYRQDPGLGLRLIYFSYDVKMKEKGDIPEGYSVSREKKERFSLILESASTNQTSMYLCASSLMGGFEKLFFGSGTQLSVL.

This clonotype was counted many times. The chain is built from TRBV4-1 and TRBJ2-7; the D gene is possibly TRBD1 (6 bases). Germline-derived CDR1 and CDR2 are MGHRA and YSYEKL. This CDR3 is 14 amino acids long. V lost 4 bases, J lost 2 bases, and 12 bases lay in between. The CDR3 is CASSRNRAAYEQYF. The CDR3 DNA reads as TGCGCCAGCAGCCGAAACAGGGCCGCCTACGAGCAGTACTTC.

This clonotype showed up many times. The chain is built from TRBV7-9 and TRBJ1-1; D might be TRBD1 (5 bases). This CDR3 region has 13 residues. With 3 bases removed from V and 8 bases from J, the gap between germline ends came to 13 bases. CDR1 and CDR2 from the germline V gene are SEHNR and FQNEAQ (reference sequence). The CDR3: CASSFFQGGEAFF. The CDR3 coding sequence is TGTGCCAGCAGCTTCTTCCAGGGTGGAGAAGCTTTCTTT.

As DNA, the CDR3 is TGTGCCAGCAGTCTGAATCACTGCATCGGAAAGACCTATGGCTACACCTTC. This encodes CASSLNHCIGKTYGYTF. This rearrangement joins TRBV6-2 or TRBV6-3 to TRBJ1-2; D ambiguous. The CDR3 length is 17 residues. Per germline, CDR1 MNHEY and CDR2 SVGEGT. V was shortened by 5 bases and J by 4 bases, with 23 bases between the two germline ends.

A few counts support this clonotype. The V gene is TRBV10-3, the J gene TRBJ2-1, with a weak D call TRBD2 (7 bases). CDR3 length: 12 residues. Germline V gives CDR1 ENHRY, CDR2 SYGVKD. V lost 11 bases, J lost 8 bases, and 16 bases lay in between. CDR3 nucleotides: TGTGCCTTCTCCTGGGGGGGCGATGAGCAGTTCTTC. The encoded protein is CAFSWGGDEQFF.

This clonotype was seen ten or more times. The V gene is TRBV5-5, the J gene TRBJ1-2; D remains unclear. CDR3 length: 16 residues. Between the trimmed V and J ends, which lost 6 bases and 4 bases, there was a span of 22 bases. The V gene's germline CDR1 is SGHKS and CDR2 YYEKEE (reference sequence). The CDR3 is CASMLIVSRKTYGYTF. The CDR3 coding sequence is TGTGCCAGCATGTTGATTGTCTCGCGAAAGACCTATGGCTACACCTTC. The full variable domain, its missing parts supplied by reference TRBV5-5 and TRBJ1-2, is DAGVTQSPTHLIKTRGQQVTLRCSPISGHKSVSWYQQVLGQGPQFIFQYYEKEERGRGNFPDRFSARQFPNYSSELNVNALLLGDSALYLCASMLIVSRKTYGYTFGSGTRLTVV.